In this sample, the clone carrying this T cell receptor beta chain turned up a few times. This entry is derived from a study of blood T cell repertoires in COVID-19. Original handling: Amplification of reference gene primers was used by the study to estimate nucleated cell counts. The table came from immunoSEQ multiplex PCR; TCRdb's copy has only in-frame clones and leaves some out. V, J and clone size reflect that table, while D and trimming were determined from the DNA. The sample holds about 180,000 clones, about 80% seen once. Sequenced material: peripheral blood. The sequence came from a human donor in a cohort sampled during active COVID-19.

CDR3: CASSSLGVSTDTQYF. The CDR3 DNA sequence: TGTGCCAGTAGCAGCCTAGGGGTTTCCACAGATACGCAGTATTTT. The V gene is TRBV19, the J gene TRBJ2-3; D perhaps matches TRBD1 (5 bases). The V end lost 6 bases, the J end lost 2 bases, and 15 bases lay between the germline ends. CDR1 and CDR2 from the germline V gene are LNHDA and SQIVND (reference sequence). The CDR3 is made up of 15 amino acids.